This record covers a single TCR beta chain. This sample stems from a study of blood T cell repertoires in COVID-19. Study-level information: PBMCs, B-cell-depleted T cells, or T cells were the source of the cDNA or gDNA that made up the material.

Germline values: CDR1 SEHNR, CDR2 FQNEAQ (reference sequence). This CDR3 has 14 amino acids. Trimming stripped 5 bases from V and 1 base from J, with 11 bases between. Ages ranged from about 18 to 89 years, with residence in under 25 US areas. Cohort allocation depended upon clinical history that participants reported. Exposed study participants had met a COVID-19 case within 2 weeks before entry. Some clones are missing from TCRdb's copy, which holds only in-frame ones; the method was immunoSEQ multiplex PCR. Among some 300,000 clones listed, approximately 89% were seen once. The TCR sequence derives from a woman aged 45-59 years who had been exposed to COVID-19. This chain uses TRBV7-9 with TRBJ2-5; weak D call: TRBD2 (6 bases). The sequenced material came from PBMCs or T cells enriched from blood (not recorded which). The CDR3 DNA sequence: TGTGCCAGCAGCCCGTGGACTATCCAAGAGACCCAGTACTTC. It is translated as CASSPWTIQETQYF.